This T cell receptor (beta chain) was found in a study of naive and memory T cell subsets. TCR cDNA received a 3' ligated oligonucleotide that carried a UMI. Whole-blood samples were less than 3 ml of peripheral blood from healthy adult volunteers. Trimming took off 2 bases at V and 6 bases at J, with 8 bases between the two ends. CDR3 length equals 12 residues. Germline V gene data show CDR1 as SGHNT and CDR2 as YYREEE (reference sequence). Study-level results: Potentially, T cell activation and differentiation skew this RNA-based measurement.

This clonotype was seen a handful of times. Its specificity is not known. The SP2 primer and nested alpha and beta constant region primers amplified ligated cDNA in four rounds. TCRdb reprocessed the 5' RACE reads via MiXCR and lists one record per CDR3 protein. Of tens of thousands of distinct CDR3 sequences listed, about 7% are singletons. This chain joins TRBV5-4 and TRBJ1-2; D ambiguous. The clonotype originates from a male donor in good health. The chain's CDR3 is CASSFEIHGYTF. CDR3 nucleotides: TGTGCCAGCAGCTTTGAGATTCATGGCTACACCTTC.